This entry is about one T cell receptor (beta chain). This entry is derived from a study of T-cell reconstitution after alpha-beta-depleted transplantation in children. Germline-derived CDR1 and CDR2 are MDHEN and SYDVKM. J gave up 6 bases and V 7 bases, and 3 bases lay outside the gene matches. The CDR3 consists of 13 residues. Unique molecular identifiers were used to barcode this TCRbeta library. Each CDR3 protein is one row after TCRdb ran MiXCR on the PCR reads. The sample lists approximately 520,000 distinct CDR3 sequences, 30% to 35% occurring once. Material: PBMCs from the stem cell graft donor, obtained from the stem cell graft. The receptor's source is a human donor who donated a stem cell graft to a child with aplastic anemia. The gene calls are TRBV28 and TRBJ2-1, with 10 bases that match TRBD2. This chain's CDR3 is CASTSGSLNEQFF. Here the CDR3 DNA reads TGTGCCAGCACTAGCGGGAGCCTCAATGAGCAGTTCTTC.